Listed here are 12 T cell receptor beta chains from one sample, sequenced in a study of blood T cell repertoires in COVID-19. Sequencing used immunoSEQ multiplex PCR; TCRdb keeps in-frame clones, though not all of them. This sample carries approximately 260,000 clones, 90% of them seen once, and the ten largest clones take around 2.3%. Sequencing was done on a sample of peripheral blood. The receptors come from a woman in her fifties or sixties with COVID-19, enrolled during active disease.

The genes are TRBV6-5 and TRBJ1-2; maybe TRBD1 (6 bases). Trimming removed 6 bases from V and 4 bases from J, with 15 bases in between. Germline CDR1 MNHEY, CDR2 SVGAGI. There are 14 residues in the CDR3. CDR3 region: CASSPRQAGYGYTF. CDR3 sequence (DNA): TGTGCCAGCAGCCCAAGACAGGCGGGCTATGGCTACACCTTC.

This chain joins TRBV3-1 (or the pseudogene TRBV3-2) and TRBJ1-1; TRBD1 might be the D (6 bases). Trimming cost V 4 bases and J 2 bases, with 20 bases left between them. From germline, CDR1 is LGHDT and CDR2 YNNKEL (reference sequence). CDR3 length: 17 amino acids. The CDR3 reads CASSPDVFGDTNTEAFF. As DNA, the CDR3 is TGTGCCAGCAGCCCCGATGTTTTCGGGGACACCAACACTGAAGCTTTCTTT.

The genes are TRBV5-4 and TRBJ2-1; TRBD1 is a possible D gene (6 bases). This CDR3 comprises 14 residues. Between the trimmed V and J ends, which lost 0 bases and 8 bases, there was a span of 12 bases. The germline V gene encodes CDR1 SGHNT and CDR2 YYREEE (reference sequence). The CDR3 region is CASSLDSGADEQFF. The CDR3 DNA follows: TGTGCCAGCAGCTTGGACTCAGGGGCGGATGAGCAGTTCTTC.

The chain recombines TRBV9 with TRBJ1-3, with 7 positions matching TRBD1. The CDR3 has 14 residues. In germline, CDR1 is SGDLS, CDR2 YYNGEE. V lost 4 bases and J lost 4; bases outside the gene matches: 5. CDR3 sequence: CASSPRDRGNTIYF. The CDR3 nucleotides read TGTGCCAGCAGCCCACGGGACAGAGGAAACACCATATATTTT.

The CDR3 DNA is TGTGCCAGCAGTTTAGGGACTAGATCCTACGAGCAGTACTTC. Its translation is CASSLGTRSYEQYF. This rearrangement joins TRBV27 to TRBJ2-7, with 8 bases identical to TRBD2. CDR1 MNHEY and CDR2 SMNVEV come from the germline V gene (reference sequence). The CDR3 runs to 14 residues. V lost 2 bases to trimming and J lost 1 base; unmatched junction nucleotides: 1.

The V gene is TRBV5-4, the J gene TRBJ1-1; no clear D gene. The germline gives CDR1 SGHNT, CDR2 YYREEE (reference sequence). The CDR3 is made up of 15 amino acids. The V gene lost 4 bases and the J gene lost 4 bases, with 17 bases spanning the gap. Written as DNA, the CDR3 is TGTGCCAGCAGCCCCGAGCCCCGGGGTTCCACTGAAGCTTTCTTT. This translates into CASSPEPRGSTEAFF.

This chain uses TRBV6-5 with TRBJ2-3; D is uncertain. Trimming took 4 bases from V and 0 from J, leaving 11 bases between them. The germline V gene has CDR1 MNHEY and CDR2 SVGAGI. This CDR3 is 15 amino acids long. CDR3 in amino acids: CASSSRAYSTDTQYF. DNA of the CDR3: TGTGCCAGCAGTTCCCGAGCCTATAGCACAGATACGCAGTATTTT.

The chain combines TRBV9 with TRBJ2-7; D may be TRBD1 (6 bases). The CDR3 covers 16 residues. Germline CDR1 reads SGDLS; CDR2 reads YYNGEE. Trimming stripped 4 bases from V and 0 bases from J, with 17 bases between. The CDR3 sequence: CASSSSGTLSSYEQYF. CDR3 coding DNA: TGTGCCAGCAGCTCATCCGGGACACTAAGCTCCTACGAGCAGTACTTC.

This clone was detected only once. The chain joins TRBV7-3 to TRBJ1-1; D not certain. Per the germline V gene, CDR1 is SGHTA and CDR2 is FQGTGA. Trimming cost V 5 bases and J 5 bases, with 12 bases left between them. The CDR3 is 13 residues long. The CDR3 region has the DNA TGTGCCAGCAGCCACAACGGGGAGACTGAAGCTTTCTTT. Its protein is CASSHNGETEAFF.

The rearrangement uses TRBV5-8 and TRBJ1-2; D call uncertain. In germline, CDR1 is SGHTS, CDR2 YDEGEE. The ends were cut back, 3 bases at V and 4 bases at J, with 10 bases in the middle. The CDR3 has 13 residues. The CDR3 reads CASSWSRIYGYTF. CDR3 bases: TGTGCCAGCAGCTGGAGTCGGATCTATGGCTACACCTTC.

This clone has a handful of counts. The chain joins TRBV6-5 to TRBJ1-5, with D possibly TRBD1 on 5 matching bases. Between the trimmed V and J ends, which lost 2 bases and 6 bases, there was a span of 8 bases. CDR3 length equals 13 residues. Germline lookup yields CDR1 MNHEY and CDR2 SVGAGI. CDR3 in amino acids: CASSYTQGQPQHF. CDR3 in DNA: TGTGCCAGCAGTTACACGCAGGGTCAGCCCCAGCATTTT.

As for this clone: Mismatch with germline at one junction end may stem from a read error. The V call is TRBV7-7, the J call TRBJ2-7; 7 bases line up with TRBD1. CDR3 length: 13 amino acids. Germline CDR1 is SSHAT and CDR2 is FNYEAQ (reference sequence). CDR3 protein: CASSPLTGSEQYF. CDR3 in DNA: TGTGCTAGCAGCCCCCTGACAGGGTCCGAGCAGTACTTC. Drawing the rest from reference TRBV7-7 and TRBJ2-7, the complete variable domain is GAGVSQSPRYKVTKRGQDVTLRCDPISSHATLYWYQQALGQGPEFLTYFNYEAQPDKSGLPSDRFSAERPEGSISTLTIQRTEQRDSAMYRCASSPLTGSEQYFGPGTRLTVT.